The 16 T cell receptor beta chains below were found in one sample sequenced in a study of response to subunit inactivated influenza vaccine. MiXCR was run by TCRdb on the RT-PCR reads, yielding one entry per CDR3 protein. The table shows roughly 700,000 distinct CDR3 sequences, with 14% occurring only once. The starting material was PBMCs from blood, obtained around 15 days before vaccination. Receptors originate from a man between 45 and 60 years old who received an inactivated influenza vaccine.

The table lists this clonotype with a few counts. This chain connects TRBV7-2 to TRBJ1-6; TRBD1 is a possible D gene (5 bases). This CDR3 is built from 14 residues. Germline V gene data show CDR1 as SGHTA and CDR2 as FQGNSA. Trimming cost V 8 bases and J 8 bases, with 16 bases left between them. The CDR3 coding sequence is TGTGCCAGCCTCTCCGGGACCTCATATTCACCCCTCCACTTT. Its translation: CASLSGTSYSPLHF.

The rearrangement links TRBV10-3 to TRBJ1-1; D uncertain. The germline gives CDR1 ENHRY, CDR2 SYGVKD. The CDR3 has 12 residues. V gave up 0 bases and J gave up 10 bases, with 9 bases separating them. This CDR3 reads CAISESTSGAFF. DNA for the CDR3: TGTGCCATCAGTGAGTCGACTAGTGGAGCTTTCTTT.

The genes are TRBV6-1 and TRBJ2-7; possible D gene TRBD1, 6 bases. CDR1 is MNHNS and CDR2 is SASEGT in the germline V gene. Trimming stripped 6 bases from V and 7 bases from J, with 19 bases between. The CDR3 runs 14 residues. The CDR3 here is CASRNRAPFGEQYF. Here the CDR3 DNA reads TGTGCCAGCAGGAACAGGGCCCCGTTCGGGGAGCAGTACTTC.

Here the CDR3 reads CSAENRDRGGTEAFF. As DNA, the CDR3 is TGCAGTGCTGAGAACCGGGACAGGGGAGGCACTGAAGCTTTCTTT. The chain is built from TRBV20-1 and TRBJ1-1; 10 bases are a match to TRBD1. With 5 bases clipped from V and 4 bases from J, the junction kept 10 bases outside the gene matches. CDR1 is DFQATT, CDR2 SNEGSKA, per germline (reference sequence). This CDR3 comprises 15 residues.

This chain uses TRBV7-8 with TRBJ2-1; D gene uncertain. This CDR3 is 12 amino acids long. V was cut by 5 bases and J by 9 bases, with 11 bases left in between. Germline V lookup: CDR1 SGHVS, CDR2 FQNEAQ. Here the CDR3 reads CASSPLGPEQFF. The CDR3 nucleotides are TGTGCCAGCAGCCCCTTGGGTCCTGAGCAGTTCTTC.

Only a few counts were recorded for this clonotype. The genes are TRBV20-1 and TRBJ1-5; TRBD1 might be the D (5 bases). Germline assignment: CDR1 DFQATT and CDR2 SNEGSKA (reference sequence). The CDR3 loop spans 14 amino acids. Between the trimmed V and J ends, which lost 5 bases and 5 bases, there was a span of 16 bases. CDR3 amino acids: CSAPPRGLYQPQHF. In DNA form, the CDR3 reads TGCAGTGCTCCTCCGCGGGGCTTATATCAGCCCCAGCATTTT.

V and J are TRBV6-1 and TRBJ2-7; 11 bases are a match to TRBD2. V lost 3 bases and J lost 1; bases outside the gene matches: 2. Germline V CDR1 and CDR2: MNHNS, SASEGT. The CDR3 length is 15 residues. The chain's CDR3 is CASSEGLADSYEQYF. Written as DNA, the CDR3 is TGTGCCAGCAGTGAGGGACTAGCGGATTCCTACGAGCAGTACTTC.

The CDR3 sequence is CASSPAFF. The CDR3 coding sequence is TGTGCCAGCAGCCCGGCTTTCTTT. J is TRBJ1-1 and V is TRBV7-9; D not resolved. This CDR3 region has 8 residues. V was clipped by 5 bases and J by 11 bases, with 3 bases between them. Germline loops: CDR1 SEHNR, CDR2 FQNEAQ (reference sequence).

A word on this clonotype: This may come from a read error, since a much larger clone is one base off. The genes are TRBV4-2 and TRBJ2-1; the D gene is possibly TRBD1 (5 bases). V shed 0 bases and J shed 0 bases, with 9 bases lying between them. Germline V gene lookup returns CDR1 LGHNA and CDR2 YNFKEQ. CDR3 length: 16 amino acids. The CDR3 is CASSQETDNSYNEQFF. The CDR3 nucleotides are TGTGCCAGCAGCCAAGAGACAGACAACTCCTACAATGAGCAGTTCTTC.

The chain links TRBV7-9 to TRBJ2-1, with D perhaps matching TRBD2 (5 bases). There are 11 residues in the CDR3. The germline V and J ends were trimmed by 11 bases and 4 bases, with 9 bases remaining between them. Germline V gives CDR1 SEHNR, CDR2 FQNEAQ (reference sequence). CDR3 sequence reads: CAFGIYNEQFF. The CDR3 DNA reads TGTGCCTTCGGGATATACAATGAGCAGTTCTTC.

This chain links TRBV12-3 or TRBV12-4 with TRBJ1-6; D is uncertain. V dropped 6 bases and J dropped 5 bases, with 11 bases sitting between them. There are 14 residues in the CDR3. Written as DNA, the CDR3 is TGTGCCAGCAGGGCCGGGATCGATAATTCACCCCTCCACTTT. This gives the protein CASRAGIDNSPLHF.

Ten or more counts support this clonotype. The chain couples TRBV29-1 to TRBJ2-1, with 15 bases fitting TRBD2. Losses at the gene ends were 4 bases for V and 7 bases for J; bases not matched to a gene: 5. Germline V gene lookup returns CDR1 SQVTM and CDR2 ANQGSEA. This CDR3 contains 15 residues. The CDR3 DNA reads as TGCAGCGTTGGTATTGGGACTAGCGGGGGGAATGAGCAGTTCTTC. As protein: CSVGIGTSGGNEQFF.

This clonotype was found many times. CDR3 in DNA: TGTGCCAGCAGCAACCGAAGGTTCGGAAACACCATATATTTT. Translated, it gives CASSNRRFGNTIYF. This chain connects TRBV11-2 to TRBJ1-3; D is undetermined. Germline V CDR1 and CDR2: SGHAT, FQNNGV. The V end lost 5 bases, the J end lost 4 bases, and 12 bases lay between the germline ends. This CDR3 has 14 residues.

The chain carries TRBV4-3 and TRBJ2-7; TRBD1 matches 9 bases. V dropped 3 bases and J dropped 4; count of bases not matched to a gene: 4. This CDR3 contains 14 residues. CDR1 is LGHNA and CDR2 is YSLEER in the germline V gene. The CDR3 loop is CASSHGTGRYEQYF. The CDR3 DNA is TGCGCCAGCAGCCACGGGACAGGGAGGTACGAGCAGTACTTC.

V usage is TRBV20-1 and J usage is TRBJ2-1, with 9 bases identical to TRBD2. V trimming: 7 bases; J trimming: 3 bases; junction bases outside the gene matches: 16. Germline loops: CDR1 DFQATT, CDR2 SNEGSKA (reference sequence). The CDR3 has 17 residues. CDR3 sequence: CSDPNREREAGYNEQFF. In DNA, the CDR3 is TGCAGTGATCCCAACCGGGAGCGGGAGGCAGGCTACAATGAGCAGTTCTTC.

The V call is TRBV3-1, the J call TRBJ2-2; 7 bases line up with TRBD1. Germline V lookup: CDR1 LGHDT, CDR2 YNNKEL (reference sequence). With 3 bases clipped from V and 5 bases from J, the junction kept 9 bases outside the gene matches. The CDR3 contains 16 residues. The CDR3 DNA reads TGTGCCAGCAGCCAGTCCGGACAGGTTTCGACCGGGGAGCTGTTTTTT. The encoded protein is CASSQSGQVSTGELFF.